These 8 T cell receptor beta chains came from one sample sequenced in a study of read filtering for tumor transcriptome and immune sequencing (dated by TCRdb to the early 2020s). Data came from an Illumina HiSeq 4000. The Immunoverse kit was used to build TCR libraries from about 400 ng RNA, with molecular barcoded adaptors covering alpha/delta and beta/gamma chains. Through fastp at Q25 and MiXCR, TCRdb rebuilt clones from the public reads, retaining in-frame beta chains. Identical CDR3 protein sequences are pooled into one entry, listed with their most common genes and DNA. The sample data list 100,000 to 150,000 distinct CDR3 sequences, and around 13% of these were observed just once. The ten largest clones represent 11% of the sample. The sample comprised a population of CD138-negative cells sorted from bone marrow. Per the publication, the cell subset or site label means: bone marrow mononuclear cells depleted of CD138+ plasma/myeloma cells by negative magnetic selection. The receptors were gathered from a donor aged 40 or over with multiple myeloma.

This clonotype was counted between two and nine times. The rearrangement links TRBV7-2 to TRBJ2-5, with D hard to call. With 2 bases removed from V and 0 bases from J, the gap between germline ends came to 7 bases. There are 14 residues in the CDR3. Germline V gives CDR1 SGHTA, CDR2 FQGNSA. Here the CDR3 DNA reads TGTGCCAGCAGCTTAAGTGACCACCAAGAGACCCAGTACTTC. Its translation is CASSLSDHQETQYF.

This clonotype was recorded many times. The chain joins TRBV18 to TRBJ2-1, with D possibly being TRBD2 (5 bases). Germline-derived CDR1 and CDR2 are KGHSH and LQKENI. The V and J ends lost 0 bases and 10 bases respectively, with 13 bases between them. The CDR3 totals 14 residues. CDR3: CASSPPYGEIEQFF. The DNA for the CDR3 is TGTGCCAGCTCACCACCCTACGGGGAAATAGAGCAGTTCTTC.

This clonotype has ten or more counts. The CDR3 region is CASSGTSGSSGANVLTF. In DNA, the CDR3 is TGTGCCAGCAGCGGGACTAGCGGTAGCTCTGGGGCCAACGTCCTGACTTTC. The chain uses TRBV7-9 and TRBJ2-6, with 11 bases matching TRBD2. Trimming cost V 5 bases and J 0 bases; bases outside gene matches: 3. CDR3 size: 17 residues. Germline V gene sequence: CDR1 SEHNR, CDR2 FQNEAQ (reference sequence).

At least ten counts were recorded for this clonotype. This chain uses TRBV10-3 with TRBJ2-3; D call uncertain. The CDR3 runs 13 residues. The V gene lost 6 bases and the J gene lost 0 bases, with 7 bases spanning the gap. The germline V gene has CDR1 ENHRY and CDR2 SYGVKD. CDR3 region: CAIRGTSTDTQYF. CDR3 DNA: TGTGCCATCAGGGGAACTAGCACAGATACGCAGTATTTT.

This clonotype was seen ten or more times. The chain carries TRBV29-1 and TRBJ2-7; weak D call: TRBD1 (6 bases). Trimming removed 6 bases from V and 1 base from J, with 7 bases in between. CDR1 is SQVTM and CDR2 is ANQGSEA in the germline V gene. The CDR3 has 11 residues. The CDR3 DNA sequence: TGCAGCGTCGGACAGTCCTACGAGCAGTACTTC. Protein product: CSVGQSYEQYF.

This clonotype was recorded many times. This chain joins TRBV7-9 and TRBJ2-7; tentatively, D is TRBD1 (5 bases). V was shortened by 5 bases and J by 3 bases, with 8 bases between the two germline ends. Germline CDR1 SEHNR, CDR2 FQNEAQ (reference sequence). CDR3 length: 12 amino acids. CDR3 loop: CASSDSYYEQYF. The CDR3 region has the DNA TGTGCCAGCAGCGACAGCTACTACGAGCAGTACTTC.

This clonotype came up many times. The chain is built from TRBV27 and TRBJ1-2, with 8 bases lining up with TRBD1. The CDR3 runs 15 residues. The germline CDR1 and CDR2 sequences are MNHEY and SMNVEV (reference sequence). Trimming removed 4 bases from V and 7 bases from J; junction bases left unmatched: 11. CDR3 in DNA: TGTGCCAGCAGTTCAAGACAGGGGATCTTAGGTGGCTACACCTTC. Translating gives CASSSRQGILGGYTF.

The chain couples TRBV20-1 to TRBJ2-2; D is possibly TRBD2 (6 bases). This CDR3 contains 14 residues. Germline loops: CDR1 DFQATT, CDR2 SNEGSKA (reference sequence). Trimming removed 3 bases from V and 6 bases from J, with 14 bases in between. The CDR3 coding sequence is TGCAGTGCTAGCGGAGGGGCCCTACCCGGGGAGCTGTTTTTT. Amino acid sequence: CSASGGALPGELFF.